The clone carrying this T cell receptor beta chain has just one count. Clones were sequenced by immunoSEQ multiplex PCR, and TCRdb holds only the in-frame ones, with some missing. The repertoire consists of some 130,000 clones, with roughly 79% occurring once and the leading ten covering roughly a tenth. This record belongs to a study of blood T cell repertoires in COVID-19. The sample was peripheral blood. This TCR came from a human donor in a cohort sampled during active COVID-19.

The CDR3 reads CASSKQEVGEKLFF. In DNA, the CDR3 is TGTGCCAGCAGCAAACAGGAAGTGGGAGAAAAACTGTTTTTT. The rearrangement joins TRBV7-6 to TRBJ1-4; D is perhaps TRBD1 (5 bases). V dropped 5 bases and J dropped 8 bases, with 15 bases sitting between them. The germline V gene has CDR1 SGHVS and CDR2 FNYEAQ. The CDR3 length is 14 residues.